Shown below are 17 T cell receptor beta chains from a single sample sequenced in a study of blood T cell repertoires in COVID-19. Using immunoSEQ multiplex PCR, the repertoire was profiled, and TCRdb retains in-frame clones only, with some absent. The sample records about 260,000 clones, 84% being singletons. Sequencing was done on a sample of peripheral blood. These receptors all come from a human donor in a cohort sampled during active COVID-19.

CDR3 residues: CASSLRTMDNEQFF. The CDR3 DNA follows: TGTGCCAGCAGCCTACGGACTATGGACAATGAGCAGTTCTTC. The chain couples TRBV3-1 (or the pseudogene TRBV3-2) to TRBJ2-1; D possibly corresponds to TRBD2 (6 bases). V lost 4 bases to trimming and J lost 5 bases, with 12 bases between them. Germline V gene sequence: CDR1 LGHDT, CDR2 YNNKEL (reference sequence). The CDR3 contains 14 residues.

The chain joins TRBV6-2 or TRBV6-3 to TRBJ2-2; D unclear. Per the germline V gene, CDR1 is MNHEY and CDR2 is SVGEGT. The CDR3 extends over 14 amino acids. Trimming took 3 bases from V and 1 from J, leaving 6 bases between them. CDR3 residues: CASSYKRNTGELFF. The CDR3 nucleotides read TGTGCCAGCAGTTATAAGCGGAACACCGGGGAGCTGTTTTTT.

The chain combines TRBV7-2 with TRBJ2-3; 7 bases map to TRBD2. The CDR3 spans 16 residues. V gave up 5 bases and J gave up 5 bases; unmatched junction bases: 13. Germline V CDR1 and CDR2: SGHTA, FQGNSA. The CDR3 bases are TGTGCCAGCAGCCGGTTGGGAGCGGGGACGAAAGATACGCAGTATTTT. As protein: CASSRLGAGTKDTQYF.

The chain joins TRBV7-9 to TRBJ2-6; the D gene is possibly TRBD2 (6 bases). The CDR3 extends over 13 amino acids. V lost 3 bases, J lost 8 bases, and 8 bases lay in between. The germline V gene encodes CDR1 SEHNR and CDR2 FQNEAQ (reference sequence). The CDR3 DNA reads as TGTGCCAGCAGCTTGCTAGCGACCAACGTCCTGACTTTC. Amino acid sequence: CASSLLATNVLTF.

This clone has just one count. This chain links TRBV4-1 with TRBJ2-7; the D gene is possibly TRBD1 (5 bases). This CDR3 is built from 15 residues. V gave up 1 base and J gave up 2 bases, with 12 bases separating them. Germline lookup yields CDR1 MGHRA and CDR2 YSYEKL. CDR3 amino acids: CASSQAPGIPYEQYF. The CDR3 nucleotides read TGCGCCAGCAGCCAAGCGCCAGGGATCCCCTACGAGCAGTACTTC.

The chain recombines TRBV6-5 with TRBJ2-7; D may be TRBD2 (6 bases). V was trimmed by 4 bases and J by 3 bases, leaving 16 bases between them. This CDR3 contains 15 residues. CDR1 and CDR2 from the germline V gene are MNHEY and SVGAGI. CDR3 DNA: TGTGCCAGCAGTTTCTACACGGGAGTGGGCTACGAGCAGTACTTC. Translation: CASSFYTGVGYEQYF.

This rearrangement joins TRBV28 to TRBJ2-7; D is possibly TRBD2 (5 bases). V was clipped by 2 bases and J by 3 bases, with 5 bases between them. The CDR3 extends over 12 amino acids. Germline CDR1 MDHEN, CDR2 SYDVKM. CDR3 region: CASSLRGYEQYF. Written as DNA, the CDR3 is TGTGCCAGCAGTTTACGGGGCTACGAGCAGTACTTC.

This clone was seen just once. Sequence at one end of the junction differs from germline and may be a read error. Other DNA sequences within the sample encode an identical CDR3. The chain recombines TRBV15 with TRBJ2-7, with 14 positions matching TRBD2. The CDR3 length is 17 residues. The germline V gene encodes CDR1 LNHNV and CDR2 YYDKDF (reference sequence). DNA of the CDR3: TGTGCCACTAGCAGATATGGGACTAGCGGGAGTGTTCACGAGCAGTACTTC. Translating it yields CATSRYGTSGSVHEQYF.

V gene TRBV7-8 combines with J gene TRBJ1-4; D is possibly TRBD1 (5 bases). Trimming pared 5 bases from V and 3 bases from J, leaving 13 bases between. CDR3 length: 15 amino acids. In germline, CDR1 is SGHVS, CDR2 FQNEAQ. The CDR3 spells CASSRRPGANEKLFF. The CDR3 coding sequence is TGTGCCAGCAGCCGCAGGCCGGGGGCTAATGAAAAACTGTTTTTT.

J is TRBJ1-4 and V is TRBV12-3 or TRBV12-4, with 8 bases aligning to TRBD1. The CDR3 is made up of 12 amino acids. V shed 8 bases and J 5 bases; nucleotides not matched to a gene: 1. Here the CDR3 DNA reads TGTGCCAGCCAGGGGGCAAATGAAAAACTGTTTTTT. Its translation: CASQGANEKLFF.

V is TRBV28 and J is TRBJ1-5, with a weak D call TRBD1 (5 bases). Trimming removed 6 bases at V and 2 bases at J, with 11 bases between. Germline loops: CDR1 MDHEN, CDR2 SYDVKM. CDR3 size: 14 residues. CDR3 protein: CASSGGFRNQPQHF. The CDR3 DNA is TGTGCCAGCAGCGGGGGGTTCCGCAATCAGCCCCAGCATTTT.

This clone has only a few counts. This chain connects TRBV4-1 to TRBJ1-2, with TRBD1 matching 8 bases. The CDR3 loop spans 14 amino acids. CDR1 and CDR2 (germline): MGHRA, YSYEKL. Trimming removed 1 base from V and 8 bases from J; junction bases left unmatched: 6. The DNA for the CDR3 is TGCGCCAGCAGCCAAGCTAGGACAGGGCAGGGCTACACCTTC. Amino acids: CASSQARTGQGYTF.

The V gene is TRBV6-5, the J gene TRBJ1-1; the D gene is possibly TRBD1 (6 bases). Germline values: CDR1 MNHEY, CDR2 SVGAGI. V shed 2 bases and J shed 6 bases, with 16 bases lying between them. The CDR3 is made up of 15 amino acids. In nucleotides, the CDR3 is TGTGCCAGCAGTTACGGGACATTGGGTGGGCCTGAAGCTTTCTTT. Its translation: CASSYGTLGGPEAFF.

The table lists this clone with a count of one. The chain employs TRBV5-1 and TRBJ1-1; tentatively, D is TRBD1 (5 bases). Trimming cost V 0 bases and J 5 bases, with 11 bases left between them. The CDR3 is made up of 14 amino acids. The germline V gene encodes CDR1 SGHRS and CDR2 YFSETQ. The CDR3 spells CASSLAQGRTEAFF. The CDR3 nucleotides are TGCGCCAGCAGCTTGGCGCAGGGAAGAACTGAAGCTTTCTTT.

To note about this clone: Different DNA sequences within this sample yield the same CDR3. The chain recombines TRBV6-1 with TRBJ1-2, with no clear D. CDR1 is MNHNS, CDR2 SASEGT, per germline. There are 11 residues in the CDR3. Trimming cost V 1 base and J 8 bases, with 5 bases left between them. In DNA, the CDR3 is TGTGCCAGCAGTGAAGGTGGCGGCTACACCTTC. Translation gives CASSEGGGYTF.

This clone was seen a single time. The CDR3 DNA reads as TGCGCCAGCAGCTTTATACAGGACAACACCGGGGAGCTGTTTTTT. It translates to CASSFIQDNTGELFF. The rearrangement links TRBV5-1 to TRBJ2-2; D is perhaps TRBD1 (5 bases). Trimming took off 2 bases at V and 2 bases at J, with 10 bases between the two ends. The CDR3 is 15 amino acids. The germline V gene has CDR1 SGHRS and CDR2 YFSETQ.

V gene TRBV2 combines with J gene TRBJ2-3; 9 bases agree with TRBD2. The V gene end was trimmed by 1 base and the J gene end by 2 bases; junction bases not matched to a gene: 7. The germline CDR1 and CDR2 sequences are SNHLY and FYNNEI. This CDR3 has 17 amino acids. CDR3 in amino acids: CASSEGGRARSTDTQYF. CDR3 nucleotide sequence: TGTGCCAGCAGTGAAGGCGGGAGGGCCCGATCCACAGATACGCAGTATTTT.